This T cell receptor beta chain derives from a study of vaccination and CD4 T cells after COVID-19. Looking at the study overall: For post-vaccine samples, collection took place a median roughly 72 days after dose two, ranging from 14 to 241.

With the Oncomine TCR Beta short-read assay, DNA from cultured CD4+ T cells was sequenced. A single record per CDR3 protein comes from TCRdb applying MiXCR to the PCR reads. The sample lists 15,000 to 20,000 distinct CDR3 sequences, more than 25% occurring once. The sample holds a few counts of this clonotype. Antigen: not known. V was shortened by 6 bases and J by 3 bases, with 12 bases between the two germline ends. The length of the CDR3 is 13 residues. Germline loops: CDR1 MNHNS, CDR2 SASEGT. Treatment given: roughly nine-day PBMC culture with coronavirus spike peptide pools or control peptides (ViraFEST assay).

The chain uses TRBV6-1 and TRBJ2-7; TRBD2 is a possible D gene (6 bases). The sample comprised cultured CD4+ T cells from blood. The source of this sequence is a human donor with COVID-19. The CDR3 is CASSGTWDYEQYF. The CDR3 bases are TGTGCCAGCAGCGGGACTTGGGACTACGAGCAGTACTTC.